This T cell receptor (beta chain) was observed in a study of CD8 T cells in Susac syndrome. Random-hexamer reverse transcription was applied to about 0.45 to 1 ug RNA. MiXCR was run by TCRdb on the immunoSEQ multiplex PCR reads, yielding one entry per CDR3 protein. Found here are roughly 180,000 distinct CDR3 sequences, roughly 94% of them singletons; the top ten hold 0.085% to 0.13%. The junction had 5 bases not matched to a gene; V was cut back by 0 bases and J by 4 bases. This CDR3 has 15 residues. This receptor was obtained from a human donor in good health. Sequenced input: CD4+ T cells from PBMCs. The chain links TRBV12-3 or TRBV12-4 to TRBJ1-1; 7 bases map to TRBD1. The CDR3: CASSLADRVFTEAFF. In DNA form, the CDR3 reads TGTGCCAGCAGTTTAGCCGACAGGGTTTTCACTGAAGCTTTCTTT.